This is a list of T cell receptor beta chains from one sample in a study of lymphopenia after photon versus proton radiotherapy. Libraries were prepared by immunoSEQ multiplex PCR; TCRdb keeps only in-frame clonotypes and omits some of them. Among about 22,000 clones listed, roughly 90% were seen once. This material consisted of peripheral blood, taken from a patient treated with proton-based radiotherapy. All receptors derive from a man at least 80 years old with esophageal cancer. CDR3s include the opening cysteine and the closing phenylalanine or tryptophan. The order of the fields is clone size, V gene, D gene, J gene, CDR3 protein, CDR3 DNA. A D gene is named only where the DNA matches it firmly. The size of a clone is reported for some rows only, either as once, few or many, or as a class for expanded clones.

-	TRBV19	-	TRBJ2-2	CASSISPGMGTGELFF	TGTGCCAGTAGTATATCACCAGGGATGGGGACCGGGGAGCTGTTTTTT
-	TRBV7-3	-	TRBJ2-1	CASSLNNRGEQFF	TGTGCCAGCAGCTTAAATAACCGGGGTGAGCAGTTCTTC
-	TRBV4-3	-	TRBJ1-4	CASSQDVGGNEKLFF	TGCGCCAGCAGCCAAGATGTGGGTGGGAATGAAAAACTGTTTTTT
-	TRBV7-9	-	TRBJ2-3	CASTSGRDTDTQYF	TGTGCCAGCACCTCAGGGAGGGACACGGATACGCAGTATTTT
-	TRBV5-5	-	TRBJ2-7	CASSPGQLTYYEQYF	TGTGCCAGCAGCCCCGGACAGCTTACCTACTACGAGCAGTACTTC
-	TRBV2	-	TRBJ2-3	CASSEGIAFSTDTQYF	TGTGCCAGCAGTGAAGGAATAGCGTTCAGCACAGATACGCAGTATTTT
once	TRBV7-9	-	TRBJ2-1	CASGKRAGAYNEQFF	TGTGCCAGCGGAAAGCGGGCAGGGGCGTACAATGAGCAGTTCTTC
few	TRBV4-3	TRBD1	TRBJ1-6	CASSLLGQGNSPLHF	TGCGCCAGCAGCCTCCTTGGACAGGGGAATTCACCCCTCCACTTT
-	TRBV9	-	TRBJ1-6	CASSSPIPRNSPLHF	TGTGCCAGCAGCTCTCCGATACCCCGAAATTCACCCCTCCACTTT
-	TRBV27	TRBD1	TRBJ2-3	CASSLLGQVGTDTQYF	TGTGCCAGCAGTTTATTAGGACAGGTCGGCACAGATACGCAGTATTTT
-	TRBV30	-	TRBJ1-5	CAWSVRADQPQHF	TGTGCCTGGAGTGTACGGGCAGATCAGCCCCAGCATTTT
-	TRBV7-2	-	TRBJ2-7	CASSPSPSSYEQYF	TGTGCCAGCAGCCCTAGCCCAAGCTCCTACGAGCAGTACTTC
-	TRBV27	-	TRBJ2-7	CASSLRVSYEQYF	TGTGCCAGCAGTTTAAGGGTATCCTACGAGCAGTACTTC
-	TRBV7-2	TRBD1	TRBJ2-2	CASSPRAGQGGGELFF	TGTGCCAGCAGCCCCAGAGCGGGACAGGGGGGCGGGGAGCTGTTTTTT
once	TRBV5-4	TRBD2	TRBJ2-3	CASSSLLAGEGDTQYF	TGTGCCAGCAGCTCCCTCCTAGCGGGGGAGGGGGATACGCAGTATTTT
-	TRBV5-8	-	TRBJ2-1	CASSLMGDYNEQFF	TGTGCCAGCAGCTTAATGGGAGATTACAATGAGCAGTTCTTC